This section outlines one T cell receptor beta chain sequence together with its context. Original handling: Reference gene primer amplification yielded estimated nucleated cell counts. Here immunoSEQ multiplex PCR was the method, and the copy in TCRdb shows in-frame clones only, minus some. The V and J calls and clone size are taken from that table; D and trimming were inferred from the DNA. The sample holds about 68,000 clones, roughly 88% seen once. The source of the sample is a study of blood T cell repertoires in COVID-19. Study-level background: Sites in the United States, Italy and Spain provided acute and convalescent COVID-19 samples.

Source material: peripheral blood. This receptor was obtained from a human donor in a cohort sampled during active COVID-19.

The CDR3 sequence: CASSGAGGQPQHF. The CDR3 nucleotides are TGCGCCAGCAGTGGGGCGGGAGGTCAGCCCCAGCATTTT. J is TRBJ1-5 and V is TRBV10-2; no firm D call. The V gene lost 4 bases and the J gene lost 6 bases, with 10 bases spanning the gap. The germline gives CDR1 WSHSY, CDR2 SAAADI. This CDR3 is built from 13 residues.